This section outlines one TCR beta chain sequence together with its context. This record belongs to a study of identical twins. MiXCR, applied by TCRdb to the 5' RACE reads, yields one record per CDR3 protein. The repertoire holds fewer than 550,000 distinct CDR3 sequences, with 14% as singletons. The V gene lost 8 bases and the J gene lost 0 bases, with 12 bases spanning the gap. The CDR3 has 14 amino acids. CDR1 SNHLY and CDR2 FYNNEI come from the germline V gene. The sample was also reused in another study, on yellow fever vaccine responses in identical twins.

Sequencing was done on a sample of CD4+ T cells sorted from blood. The receptor comes from a woman aged 18-29 years in good health. The gene calls are TRBV2 and TRBJ2-3, with D maybe TRBD1 (6 bases). The CDR3 DNA sequence: TGTGCCAGCGACGGACAGTACAGCACAGATACGCAGTATTTT. This encodes CASDGQYSTDTQYF.